This TCR beta chain derives from a study of graft-versus-host responses after intestinal transplantation. Findings of the study overall: Detection of GvH clones occurred in recipient marrow, and some had their first appearance in ileum or blood.

The CDR3 runs 16 residues. The V gene's germline CDR1 is MGHRA and CDR2 YSYEKL. The V segment lost 0 bases and the J segment 8 bases; nucleotides outside the gene matches: 10. As for this clone: Its antigen is not identified.

Profiling relied on immunoSEQ multiplex PCR, and the TCRdb table lists in-frame clones only, not all of them. The sample holds some 90,000 clones, 80% to 95% seen once. The sample was unstimulated CD8+ T cells sorted from spleen or lymph node cells, taken before transplant. V gene TRBV4-1 combines with J gene TRBJ1-2; 9 bases match TRBD1. The receptor was derived from a human donor who was the organ donor for an intestinal transplant. The CDR3 spells CASSQDRGTGYYGYTF. Written as DNA, the CDR3 is TGCGCCAGCAGCCAAGATAGAGGGACAGGGTATTACGGCTACACCTTC.